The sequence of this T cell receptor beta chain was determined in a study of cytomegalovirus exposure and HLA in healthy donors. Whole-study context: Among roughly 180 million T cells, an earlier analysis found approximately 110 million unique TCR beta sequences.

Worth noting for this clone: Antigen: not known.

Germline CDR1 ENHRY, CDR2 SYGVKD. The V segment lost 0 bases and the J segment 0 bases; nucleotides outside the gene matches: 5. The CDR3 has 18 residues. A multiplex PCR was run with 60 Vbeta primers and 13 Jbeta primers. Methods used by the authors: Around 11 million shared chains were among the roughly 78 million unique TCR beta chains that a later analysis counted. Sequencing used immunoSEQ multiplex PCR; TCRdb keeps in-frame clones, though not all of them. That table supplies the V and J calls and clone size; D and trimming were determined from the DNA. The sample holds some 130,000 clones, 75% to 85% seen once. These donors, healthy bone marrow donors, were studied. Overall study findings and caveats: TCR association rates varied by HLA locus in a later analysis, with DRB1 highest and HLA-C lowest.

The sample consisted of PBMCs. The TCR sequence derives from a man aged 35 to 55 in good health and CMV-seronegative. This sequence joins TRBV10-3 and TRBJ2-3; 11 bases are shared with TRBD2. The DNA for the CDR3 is TGTGCCATCAGTGAGTCGGGGACTAGCGGTTCTAGCACAGATACGCAGTATTTT. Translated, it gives CAISESGTSGSSTDTQYF.